The clone carrying this TCR beta chain showed up just once. The antigen is unknown. This entry is derived from a study of shared clonotypes between healthy human individuals. Background on the study: CD8 memory received one plate per donor, CD8 naive two, CD4 memory three and CD4 naive three.

Study-level points and caveats: The donor pool, a small one, limited the genetic and exposure-history diversity represented. Expectations were that clonotype sharing among donors would be affected by sequencing depth.

Selected positively for CCR7 and CD45RO-negative, naive CD8 cells excluded terminally differentiated effector memory CD45RA+ cells. Repertoires were generated with immunoSEQ multiplex PCR, while TCRdb's copy carries only in-frame clones and drops some. The top ten hold more than 1.5% of the sample, which has about 2.1 million clones, about 93% seen once. This CDR3 has 12 residues. V was clipped by 5 bases and J by 5 bases, with 7 bases between them. The germline V gene has CDR1 SGHNT and CDR2 YENEEA. The chain links TRBV11-3 to TRBJ2-1, with no clear D. The specimen sequenced was naive CD8+ T cells from PBMCs. This clonotype was obtained from a man between 18 and 35 years old in good health. Some clones in this sample may be carry-over from other donors' samples. The CDR3 spells CASSHFDNEQFF. For the CDR3, the DNA is TGTGCCAGCAGCCATTTCGACAATGAGCAGTTCTTC. Filled out from reference TRBV11-3 and TRBJ2-1, the complete variable domain reads EAGVVQSPRYKIIEKKQPVAFWCNPISGHNTLYWYLQNLGQGPELLIRYENEEAVDDSQLPKDRFSAERLKGVDSTLKIQPAELGDSAVYLCASSHFDNEQFFGPGTRLTVL.